Below, one TCR beta chain is given with its context. The data originate from a study of CD8+ T cells in alopecia areata. The sequencing template was cDNA reverse transcribed from extracted RNA. The assay was immunoSEQ multiplex PCR, and TCRdb's table has in-frame clones only and misses some. Here the sample spans 70,000 or so clones, about 30% being singletons. Germline V CDR1 and CDR2: SNHLY, FYNNEI. The CDR3 runs 12 residues. V lost 1 base to trimming and J lost 3 bases, with 4 bases between them. Treatment of the sample: oral pan-JAK inhibitor, 5-10 mg twice daily. This TCR was sampled from a human donor with alopecia areata. The sample was CD8+ T cells sorted from blood, taken at week 4, from a patient treated with tofacitinib. The J gene is TRBJ2-7, the V gene TRBV2; D unresolved. The CDR3 coding sequence is TGTGCCAGCAGTGAAGAGGTCTACGAGCAGTACTTC. Translating gives CASSEEVYEQYF. Looking up the rest from reference TRBV2 and TRBJ2-7 gives the full variable domain: EPEVTQTPSHQVTQMGQEVILRCVPISNHLYFYWYRQILGQKVEFLVSFYNNEISEKSEIFDDQFSVERPDGSNFTLKIRSTKLEDSAMYFCASSEEVYEQYFGPGTRLTVT.